The sequence of this TCR beta chain was determined in a study of CD8+ T cells in alopecia areata. In each case, RNA was isolated and then reverse transcribed into cDNA as the sequencing template. Generated by immunoSEQ multiplex PCR, the TCRdb table keeps only in-frame clones and is missing some. The sample has 80,000 to 100,000 clones; 41% are singletons. Germline assignment: CDR1 SGHRS and CDR2 YFSETQ. Trimming at V came to 3 bases and at J to 7 bases, leaving 3 bases not matched to a gene. The CDR3 totals 14 residues. The V gene is TRBV5-1, the J gene TRBJ1-4, with 10 bases that match TRBD1. This TCR was sampled from a human donor with alopecia areata. The sample was CD4+ T cells sorted from blood. CDR3 residues: CASSYRQGAEKLFF. The CDR3 DNA reads as TGCGCCAGCAGCTACCGACAGGGGGCTGAAAAACTGTTTTTT.